This T cell receptor (beta chain) is drawn from a study of cytomegalovirus exposure and HLA in healthy donors. Study background: One earlier analysis, a look at approximately 180 million T cells, found some 120 million unique TCR beta sequences.

Details on this clone: Antigen specificity is unknown.

General observations from the study: Upon later analysis, TCR association rates were observed to vary by HLA locus, being highest for DRB1 and lowest for HLA-C.

With 60 Vbeta and 13 Jbeta primers, the PCR was carried out. The assay was immunoSEQ multiplex PCR, and TCRdb's table has in-frame clones only and misses some. The sample has about 160,000 clones; approximately 80% are singletons. The germline V gene has CDR1 SGHTS and CDR2 YDEGEE. V was trimmed by 7 bases and J by 6 bases, leaving 31 bases between them. The CDR3 is made up of 18 amino acids. Among the donors, all were healthy bone marrow donors. The TCR originated in a woman in her 30s in good health and CMV-seronegative. The sequenced sample consisted of PBMCs. This rearrangement joins TRBV5-8 to TRBJ2-5; TRBD1 might be the D (5 bases). CDR3 coding DNA: TGTGCCAGCCACAGCGCGTATAGGGGTCGCCTAGAAGGAAAGACCCAGTACTTC. It is translated as CASHSAYRGRLEGKTQYF.